Below are 31 T cell receptor beta chains sequenced from a single sample in a study of T-cell reconstitution after alpha-beta-depleted transplantation in children. A TCRbeta library incorporating unique molecular identifiers was prepared. MiXCR, applied by TCRdb to the PCR reads, yields one record per CDR3 protein. This sample has roughly 490,000 distinct CDR3 sequences, with 11% found just once. This specimen was PBMCs, mostly from graft donor cells, taken 180 days after TCRalphabeta/CD19-depleted stem cell transplant. Receptors were obtained from a female patient aged 2 to 10 who had a stem cell transplant for aplastic anemia, so the T cells may come from the graft donor.

This clonotype was detected a few times. The V call is TRBV6-5, the J call TRBJ1-4; D possibly corresponds to TRBD1 (6 bases). Per germline, CDR1 MNHEY and CDR2 SVGAGI. V was shortened by 2 bases and J by 7 bases, with 11 bases between the two germline ends. The CDR3 has 14 residues. The CDR3 here is CASSYGGQSEKLFF. As DNA, the CDR3 is TGTGCCAGCAGTTACGGGGGGCAGAGTGAAAAACTGTTTTTT.

The chain has TRBV3-1 and TRBJ2-2; possible D gene TRBD1, 5 bases. V gave up 1 base and J gave up 5 bases, with 11 bases separating them. The CDR3 loop spans 15 amino acids. Looked up from germline, CDR1 is LGHDT and CDR2 is YNNKEL (reference sequence). The CDR3 nucleotides are TGTGCCAGCAGCCAAGGACAGTTAAGGACCGGGGAGCTGTTTTTT. Protein: CASSQGQLRTGELFF. The full variable domain, rest sourced from reference TRBV3-1 and TRBJ2-2, is DTAVSQTPKYLVTQMGNDKSIKCEQNLGHDTMYWYKQDSKKFLKIMFSYNNKELIINETVPNRFSPKSPDKAHLNLHINSLELGDSAVYFCASSQGQLRTGELFFGEGSRLTVL.

This clonotype was counted ten times or more. This chain uses TRBV6-2 or TRBV6-3 with TRBJ2-7, with D unresolved. V was cut by 4 bases and J by 3 bases, with 10 bases left in between. This CDR3 is built from 13 residues. CDR1 MNHEY and CDR2 SVGEGT come from the germline V gene. In nucleotides, the CDR3 is TGTGCCAGCAGTTCAGCTCTTTACTACGAGCAGTACGTC. Translated, it gives CASSSALYYEQYV.

On this clonotype itself: One end of the junction fails to match germline, which may point to a read error. The chain is built from TRBV7-1 and TRBJ2-2; the D is unclear. TRBV7-1 is labeled an ORF, and its function is uncertain. CDR3 length: 14 amino acids. The CDR3 here is CASSSIPNAGELFF. The DNA of the CDR3 is TGTGCCAGCAGCTCCATCCCGAACGCCGGGGAGCTGTTTTTT.

This clonotype was recorded at least ten times. The chain has TRBV12-3 or TRBV12-4 and TRBJ2-7; D unclear. V lost 5 bases and J lost 0, with 11 bases in between. This CDR3 has 14 amino acids. CDR3 nucleotide sequence: TGTGCCAGCAGTCCTAGGATAGGCTCCTACGAGCAGTACTTC. It specifies CASSPRIGSYEQYF.

The table lists this clonotype with a few counts. V is TRBV6-2 or TRBV6-3 and J is TRBJ2-6, with D uncertain. Trimming left V 2 bases short and J 0 bases short, with 5 bases between. The CDR3 is 15 residues long. CDR1 and CDR2 (germline): MNHEY, SVGEGT. CDR3 region: CASSYHGSGANVLTF. CDR3 in DNA: TGTGCCAGCAGTTACCACGGCTCTGGGGCCAACGTCCTGACTTTC.

The chain is built from TRBV12-3 or TRBV12-4 and TRBJ1-2, with 8 bases identical to TRBD1. V gave up 11 bases and J gave up 5 bases; unmatched junction bases: 22. This CDR3 comprises 17 residues. The CDR3 reads CAFSPKRQGAPWYGYTF. In DNA, the CDR3 is TGTGCCTTCAGTCCCAAGAGGCAGGGGGCGCCTTGGTATGGCTACACCTTC.

The chain combines TRBV11-3 with TRBJ2-3; unclear D gene. With 5 bases removed from V and 2 bases from J, the gap between germline ends came to 11 bases. Germline V gives CDR1 SGHNT, CDR2 YENEEA. The length of the CDR3 is 14 residues. DNA for the CDR3: TGTGCCAGCAGCCCCGTAGGGATCACAGATACGCAGTATTTT. Translation gives CASSPVGITDTQYF.

CDR3 amino acids: CASSPYSEDRERFF. CDR3 coding DNA: TGTGCCAGCAGCCCATACAGTGAAGACAGGGAAAGGTTCTTC. The chain joins TRBV7-2 to TRBJ2-1, with 7 bases lining up with TRBD1. Trimming cost V 5 bases and J 15 bases; bases outside gene matches: 16. Germline CDR1 and CDR2: SGHTA and FQGNSA. CDR3 size: 14 residues.

This clonotype was observed a handful of times. The chain combines TRBV24-1 with TRBJ1-2; D is ambiguous. This CDR3 region has 15 residues. The V gene's germline CDR1 is KGHDR and CDR2 SFDVKD. The V and J ends lost 4 bases and 8 bases respectively, with 19 bases between them. The CDR3 bases are TGTGCCACCAGTGACCTGAAGGATCCGCTTCGGGGCTACACCTTC. Its protein product is CATSDLKDPLRGYTF.

The rearrangement joins TRBV20-1 to TRBJ2-1, with TRBD2 identical over 13 bases. The CDR3 is 16 amino acids. Germline V gene lookup returns CDR1 DFQATT and CDR2 SNEGSKA (reference sequence). The junction had 4 bases not matched to a gene; V was cut back by 5 bases and J by 0 bases. CDR3 region: CSASGLAGVSYNEQFF. Written as DNA, the CDR3 is TGCAGTGCTTCCGGACTAGCGGGAGTCTCCTACAATGAGCAGTTCTTC.

This clonotype has only a few counts. V usage is TRBV11-2 and J usage is TRBJ1-1; TRBD1 might be the D (6 bases). Germline CDR1 and CDR2: SGHAT and FQNNGV. The CDR3 runs 14 residues. Between the trimmed V and J ends, which lost 9 bases and 4 bases, there was a span of 18 bases. The CDR3 DNA sequence: TGTGCCAGGACCCAGCTACAGGGAGGCACTGAAGCTTTCTTT. It specifies CARTQLQGGTEAFF.

This chain connects TRBV9 to TRBJ2-7; tentative D call: TRBD1 (6 bases). The CDR3 contains 15 residues. V lost 3 bases and J 2 bases, leaving 15 bases between the germline ends. CDR1 is SGDLS and CDR2 is YYNGEE in the germline V gene. CDR3 sequence reads: CASSAKGDITYEQYF. Written as DNA, the CDR3 is TGTGCCAGCAGCGCAAAGGGGGACATAACCTACGAGCAGTACTTC.

The chain has TRBV7-8 and TRBJ2-2; D is possibly TRBD2 (6 bases). The V and J ends lost 3 bases and 1 base respectively, with 15 bases between them. CDR1 is SGHVS and CDR2 is FQNEAQ in the germline V gene. CDR3 length equals 17 residues. Here the CDR3 DNA reads TGTGCCAGCAGCTTTGGTGACGGGAGCCTGAACACCGGGGAGCTGTTTTTT. It encodes CASSFGDGSLNTGELFF.

The chain links TRBV7-9 to TRBJ2-7; 9 nucleotides agree with TRBD2. V was clipped by 5 bases and J by 6 bases; unmatched bases: 11. Per germline, CDR1 SEHNR and CDR2 FQNEAQ (reference sequence). The CDR3 runs to 15 residues. This chain's CDR3 is CASSAAGTSTGEQYV. The CDR3 DNA follows: TGTGCCAGCAGCGCAGCCGGGACTAGCACGGGCGAGCAGTACGTC.

V usage is TRBV12-3 or TRBV12-4 and J usage is TRBJ2-7; tentative D call: TRBD1 (6 bases). This CDR3 has 13 amino acids. Trimming removed 10 bases from V and 0 bases from J, with 13 bases in between. The CDR3 DNA reads as TGTGCCACTCTAGGGGACACCTCCTACGAGCAGTACTTC. Translated: CATLGDTSYEQYF.

V is TRBV4-3 and J is TRBJ2-5; perhaps TRBD1 as D (5 bases). Germline CDR1 reads LGHNA; CDR2 reads YSLEER. Trimming took off 0 bases at V and 3 bases at J, with 14 bases between the two ends. The CDR3 runs to 16 residues. The CDR3 here is CASSQEVLVGEETQYF. DNA of the CDR3: TGCGCCAGCAGCCAAGAAGTATTAGTAGGGGAAGAGACCCAGTACTTC.

The chain couples TRBV3-1 to TRBJ1-6; D gene uncertain. CDR1 and CDR2 (germline): LGHDT, YNNKEL (reference sequence). This CDR3 has 14 amino acids. Trimming took off 0 bases at V and 9 bases at J, with 9 bases between the two ends. The CDR3 DNA follows: TGTGCCAGCAGCCAAGAGGGTATCCGTTCACCCCTCCACTTT. It codes for CASSQEGIRSPLHF.

This clonotype was counted a few times. The V gene is TRBV13, the J gene TRBJ2-1; tentative D call: TRBD2 (7 bases). Per the germline V gene, CDR1 is PRHDT and CDR2 is FYEKMQ (reference sequence). The V gene lost 0 bases and the J gene lost 8 bases, with 11 bases spanning the gap. The CDR3 length is 14 residues. CDR3 residues: CASSLGRGRDEQFF. CDR3 sequence (DNA): TGTGCCAGCAGCTTAGGGCGGGGGCGGGATGAGCAGTTCTTC.

This clonotype came up many times. The chain employs TRBV7-8 and TRBJ2-5; D is perhaps TRBD1 or TRBD2 (7 bases each). Trimming removed 5 bases at V and 5 bases at J, with 18 bases between. The CDR3 runs 15 residues. Per germline, CDR1 SGHVS and CDR2 FQNEAQ. In DNA form, the CDR3 reads TGTGCCAGCAGCCAGGGGGGGAGGGCTACTGAGACCCAGTACTTC. Amino acids: CASSQGGRATETQYF. The full variable domain, with the rest looked up from reference TRBV7-8 and TRBJ2-5, is GAGVSQSPRYKVAKRGQDVALRCDPISGHVSLFWYQQALGQGPEFLTYFQNEAQLDKSGLPSDRFFAERPEGSVSTLKIQRTQQEDSAVYLCASSQGGRATETQYFGPGTRLLVL.

Ten or more counts support this clonotype. The J gene is TRBJ2-7, the V gene TRBV12-3 or TRBV12-4, with TRBD2 identical over 7 bases. The length of the CDR3 is 14 residues. J lost 3 bases, V lost 6 bases, and 8 bases had no gene match. The CDR3 loop reads CASRRAGSLYEQYF. In DNA, the CDR3 is TGTGCCAGCAGGCGAGCGGGATCGCTCTACGAGCAGTACTTC.

About this clonotype itself: A much larger clone is a single base away; this may be a read error. V usage is TRBV18 and J usage is TRBJ2-1; no clear D gene. V dropped 3 bases and J dropped 4 bases, with 10 bases sitting between them. CDR3 length: 14 amino acids. Germline V gene lookup returns CDR1 KGHSH and CDR2 LQKENI. The CDR3 loop is CASSPPHRYNEQFF. The CDR3 bases are TGTGCCAGCTCACCTCCACACCGATACAATGAGCAGTTCTTC. The full variable domain, with the rest looked up from reference TRBV18 and TRBJ2-1, is NAGVMQNPRHLVRRRGQEARLRCSPMKGHSHVYWYRQLPEEGLKFMVYLQKENIIDESGMPKERFSAEFPKEGPSILRIQQVVRGDSAAYFCASSPPHRYNEQFFGPGTRLTVL.

This chain links TRBV4-2 with TRBJ2-4; 7 nucleotides line up with TRBD1. Germline V gene data show CDR1 as LGHNA and CDR2 as YNFKEQ. V shed 3 bases, J shed 0 bases, and the junction held 8 bases outside the gene matches. The CDR3 loop spans 17 amino acids. This CDR3 is CASSHDRAPLAKNIQYF. Here the CDR3 DNA reads TGTGCCAGCAGCCACGACAGGGCCCCCTTAGCCAAAAACATTCAGTACTTC.

This sequence joins TRBV30 and TRBJ1-5, with TRBD1 as a possible D gene (5 bases). This CDR3 has 13 residues. Germline values: CDR1 GTSNPN, CDR2 SVGIG (reference sequence). The germline V and J ends were trimmed by 0 bases and 7 bases, with 10 bases remaining between them. CDR3 sequence (DNA): TGTGCCTGGAGTGTACAGGAAAGCCAGCCCCAGCATTTT. Translation gives CAWSVQESQPQHF.

The chain joins TRBV27 to TRBJ2-7; the match to TRBD2 covers 8 bases. After removal of 6 bases from V and 0 bases from J, the junction contained 4 bases not matched to a gene. The CDR3 covers 14 residues. CDR1 and CDR2 from the germline V gene are MNHEY and SMNVEV (reference sequence). In nucleotides, the CDR3 is TGTGCCAGCAGAGCACTAGCGGTCTCCTACGAGCAGTACTTC. Protein: CASRALAVSYEQYF.

In its sample, this clonotype was seen many times. The rearrangement uses TRBV10-3 and TRBJ2-7; TRBD2 is a possible D gene (5 bases). V was clipped by 0 bases and J by 5 bases, with 17 bases between them. CDR1 and CDR2 from the germline V gene are ENHRY and SYGVKD. CDR3 size: 16 residues. The CDR3 spells CAISESGKTRRDEQYF. The CDR3 DNA reads as TGTGCCATCAGTGAGTCAGGAAAAACTAGACGAGACGAGCAGTACTTC.

The rearrangement links TRBV27 to TRBJ1-2, with a possible D match to TRBD1 (5 bases). Germline-derived CDR1 and CDR2 are MNHEY and SMNVEV (reference sequence). The CDR3 sequence is 14 residues long. The V end lost 6 bases, the J end lost 3 bases, and 14 bases lay between the germline ends. CDR3 in DNA: TGTGCCAGCAGCCCAGGGAGAAGGGACTATGGCTACACCTTC. Translating it yields CASSPGRRDYGYTF.

This clonotype has ten or more counts. This chain uses TRBV10-1 with TRBJ2-5, with 10 nucleotides matching TRBD2. Germline assignment: CDR1 WNHNN and CDR2 SYGVQD (reference sequence). CDR3 length: 13 residues. V lost 3 bases and J lost 8; bases outside the gene matches: 3. CDR3 sequence reads: CASSDPSGRTQYF. The CDR3 nucleotides are TGCGCCAGCAGTGATCCTAGCGGGAGAACCCAGTACTTC.

The genes are TRBV6-5 and TRBJ2-2, with TRBD2 matching over 9 bases. Germline V gene lookup returns CDR1 MNHEY and CDR2 SVGAGI. This CDR3 is 19 amino acids long. Trimming took 2 bases from V and 5 from J; bases not matched to a gene: 15. In DNA form, the CDR3 reads TGTGCCAGCAGTTACGTCGCATCCTATAGCGGGAGACGGACCGGGGAGCTGTTTTTT. Amino acid sequence: CASSYVASYSGRRTGELFF.

The table lists this clonotype with a few counts. V gene TRBV2 combines with J gene TRBJ2-2; the D is unclear. The CDR3 is 13 residues long. The germline V gene has CDR1 SNHLY and CDR2 FYNNEI. V was shortened by 7 bases and J by 1 base, with 7 bases between the two germline ends. The CDR3 DNA is TGTGCCAGCAAACGGCTGAACACCGGGGAGCTGTTTTTT. This gives the protein CASKRLNTGELFF.

The CDR3 DNA reads as TGTGCCAGCAGCAAAAAAGGGTTTGGGCAGGATCAAGAGACCCAGTACTTC. Its translation: CASSKKGFGQDQETQYF. The chain has TRBV21-1 and TRBJ2-5. TRBV21-1 is a pseudogene locus. This CDR3 is 17 amino acids long.